This T cell receptor beta chain emerged from a study of post-analysis software for immune sequencing data. Study observations and caveats: Patients used about 5 TRBV segments, including TRBV5-6, TRBV5-1 and TRBV20-1, more often than controls.

Germline loops: CDR1 MNHEY, CDR2 SVGAGI. This CDR3 is built from 13 residues. V was trimmed by 5 bases and J by 7 bases, leaving 12 bases between them. Remarks on this clonotype: Antigen specificity is unknown.

Unique molecular identifiers tagged the TCR beta cDNA libraries. TCRdb redid the calling of the PCR reads with MiXCR, one entry per CDR3 protein. The data hold about 460,000 distinct CDR3 sequences, with roughly 45% observed a single time. Sequencing used blood. This clonotype was sampled from a girl between 5 and 17 years old with multiple sclerosis. The J gene is TRBJ1-5, the V gene TRBV6-5; D possibly corresponds to TRBD1 (5 bases). CDR3 loop: CASSQGVWQPQHF. The CDR3 DNA reads TGTGCCAGCAGTCAAGGGGTATGGCAGCCCCAGCATTTT.